This TCR beta chain was identified in a study of shared clonotypes between healthy human individuals. Trimming cost V 3 bases and J 8 bases, with 7 bases left between them. Germline values: CDR1 SEHNR, CDR2 FQNEAQ (reference sequence). This CDR3 contains 11 residues. Original analysis: Quality scores were absent from the junction-only immunoSEQ sequences, so filtering differed. Libraries were prepared by immunoSEQ multiplex PCR; TCRdb keeps only in-frame clonotypes and omits some of them. That table is the source of V, J and clone size, and D and trimming were worked out from the DNA. The data contain millions of clones, under 95% of them singletons. CD45RO-negative, CCR7-selected cells formed the naive CD8 fraction, which excluded terminally differentiated effector memory CD45RA+ cells.

This chain joins TRBV7-9 and TRBJ1-1; D remains unclear. The TCR comes from a man between 18 and 29 years old in good health. Some clones in this sample may be carry-over from other donors' samples. The sample comprised naive CD8+ T cells from PBMCs. CDR3 region: CASSFDPEAFF. CDR3 in DNA: TGTGCCAGCAGCTTTGATCCCGAAGCTTTCTTT.